The 21 T cell receptor beta chains below all came from one sample that was sequenced in a study of T cell responses to AZD1222 COVID-19 vaccine. Only in-frame clones appear in the TCRdb table, and some are missing; sequencing was by immunoSEQ multiplex PCR. The sample includes over 75,000 clones, roughly nine tenths of them seen just once. This specimen consisted of peripheral blood, obtained on day 0 of AZD1222 vaccination. All receptors derive from an adult in good health.

The V and J genes are TRBV3-1 (or the pseudogene TRBV3-2) and TRBJ2-4, with 8 bases aligning to TRBD1. After removal of 4 bases from V and 1 base from J, the junction contained 9 bases not matched to a gene. This CDR3 spans 17 amino acids. Germline V gives CDR1 LGHDT, CDR2 YNNKEL (reference sequence). CDR3 protein: CASSPRDRTAAKNIQYF. CDR3 nucleotide sequence: TGTGCCAGCAGCCCGAGGGACAGGACAGCCGCCAAAAACATTCAGTACTTC.

J is TRBJ1-2 and V is TRBV7-2; 7 bases align to TRBD1. V lost 5 bases, J lost 4 bases, and 7 bases stayed unmatched. This CDR3 comprises 14 residues. Germline V gene lookup returns CDR1 SGHTA and CDR2 FQGNSA. The CDR3 sequence is CASSTEGATYGYTF. The CDR3 bases are TGTGCCAGCAGCACCGAGGGGGCGACCTATGGCTACACCTTC. The complete variable domain, with remaining parts taken from reference TRBV7-2 and TRBJ1-2, reads GAGVSQSPSNKVTEKGKDVELRCDPISGHTALYWYRQSLGQGLEFLIYFQGNSAPDKSGLPSDRFSAERTGGSVSTLTIQRTQQEDSAVYLCASSTEGATYGYTFGSGTRLTVV.

The chain combines TRBV27 with TRBJ2-7; 10 positions agree with TRBD2. With 2 bases clipped from V and 5 bases from J, the junction kept 9 bases outside the gene matches. Germline-derived CDR1 and CDR2 are MNHEY and SMNVEV (reference sequence). The CDR3 spans 16 residues. DNA for the CDR3: TGTGCCAGCAGTTTAAGGCCGGGACTAGCGATCCACGAGCAGTACTTC. Translated: CASSLRPGLAIHEQYF.

CDR3 coding DNA: TGTGCCAGCAGCTTTCCGGCTTTCCAAGAGACCCAGTACTTC. As protein: CASSFPAFQETQYF. The V call is TRBV5-6, the J call TRBJ2-5; D not resolved. With 2 bases removed from V and 1 base from J, the gap between germline ends came to 9 bases. Per the germline V gene, CDR1 is SGHDT and CDR2 is YYEEEE. CDR3 length: 14 residues.

This clone was found a few times. The rearrangement links TRBV6-1 to TRBJ1-6, with D perhaps TRBD1 (5 bases). This CDR3 comprises 16 residues. Trimming removed 3 bases from V and 5 bases from J, with 14 bases in between. Germline V gene lookup returns CDR1 MNHNS and CDR2 SASEGT. CDR3 region: CASSERTGGNNSPLHF. CDR3 DNA: TGTGCCAGCAGTGAGAGAACAGGCGGGAATAATTCACCCCTCCACTTT.

The chain joins TRBV2 to TRBJ2-1; D gene uncertain. The CDR3 runs to 13 residues. Germline values: CDR1 SNHLY, CDR2 FYNNEI. V lost 4 bases and J 7 bases, leaving 11 bases between the germline ends. CDR3 residues: CASSVVPRNEQFF. In DNA, the CDR3 is TGTGCCAGCAGTGTGGTACCGCGAAATGAGCAGTTCTTC.

This sequence joins TRBV27 and TRBJ2-7, with D possibly TRBD1 on 6 matching bases. CDR3 length equals 15 residues. Trimming stripped 5 bases from V and 3 bases from J, with 17 bases between. Germline values: CDR1 MNHEY, CDR2 SMNVEV (reference sequence). CDR3 DNA: TGTGCCAGCAGTGGCAGGGGATCCAGTATCTACGAGCAGTACTTC. Translation gives CASSGRGSSIYEQYF.

This chain connects TRBV18 to TRBJ2-1; TRBD1 aligns across 7 bases. The length of the CDR3 is 15 residues. In germline, CDR1 is KGHSH, CDR2 LQKENI. V shed 1 base, J shed 1 base, and the junction held 1 base outside the gene matches. The CDR3 spells CASSPRQGSYNEQFF. The CDR3 bases are TGTGCCAGCTCACCACGACAGGGTTCCTACAATGAGCAGTTCTTC.

The chain joins TRBV27 to TRBJ1-2; possible D gene TRBD1, 6 bases. The CDR3 consists of 14 residues. CDR1 MNHEY and CDR2 SMNVEV come from the germline V gene (reference sequence). V dropped 5 bases and J dropped 4 bases, with 14 bases sitting between them. In nucleotides, the CDR3 is TGTGCCAGCAGTCCCGACAGGACCTTCTATGGCTACACCTTC. As protein: CASSPDRTFYGYTF.

This clone was seen more than once but under ten times. The V gene is TRBV12-3 or TRBV12-4, the J gene TRBJ2-7; D is unclear. V was pared by 6 bases and J by 0 bases, with 9 bases between. The CDR3 extends over 13 amino acids. CDR3 coding DNA: TGTGCCAGCAGCTACATGGGCTCCTACGAGCAGTACTTC. Translating gives CASSYMGSYEQYF.

This chain uses TRBV30 with TRBJ2-5; maybe TRBD1 (6 bases). V shed 6 bases and J shed 3 bases, with 11 bases lying between them. This CDR3 has 12 amino acids. Germline CDR1 is GTSNPN and CDR2 is SVGIG (reference sequence). The CDR3 loop reads CACTGRKETQYF. The CDR3 DNA sequence: TGTGCCTGCACAGGGCGTAAAGAGACCCAGTACTTC.

V gene TRBV28 combines with J gene TRBJ2-2; 7 bases fit TRBD1. The CDR3 contains 15 residues. Germline trimming cut 5 bases from V and 5 bases from J; bases unmatched to any gene: 8. The germline V gene has CDR1 MDHEN and CDR2 SYDVKM. The CDR3 DNA sequence: TGTGCCAGCAGTGCCGACTACAGGGGAACCGGGGAGCTGTTTTTT. As protein: CASSADYRGTGELFF.

This clone was found a few times. J is TRBJ1-1 and V is TRBV7-9, with TRBD1 identical over 7 bases. This CDR3 has 15 amino acids. The germline CDR1 and CDR2 sequences are SEHNR and FQNEAQ (reference sequence). The V and J ends lost 4 bases and 1 base, in that order; junction bases with no gene match: 6. This chain's CDR3 is CASSSRGLGNTEAFF. CDR3 nucleotides: TGTGCCAGCAGCTCGAGGGGGCTTGGGAACACTGAAGCTTTCTTT.

V is TRBV6-6 and J is TRBJ2-6; D gene ambiguous. The germline V gene has CDR1 MNHNY and CDR2 SVGAGI (reference sequence). The CDR3 has 14 residues. The V and J ends lost 6 bases and 4 bases respectively, with 10 bases between them. The CDR3 sequence is CASSATTGANVLTF. The CDR3, as DNA: TGTGCCAGCAGCGCTACAACGGGGGCCAACGTCCTGACTTTC.

This sequence joins TRBV2 and TRBJ2-5; tentative D call: TRBD1 (5 bases). V dropped 7 bases and J dropped 1 base, with 13 bases sitting between them. CDR1 is SNHLY and CDR2 is FYNNEI in the germline V gene. There are 14 residues in the CDR3. Written as DNA, the CDR3 is TGTGCCAGCAAGCGCCAGGGAATCCAAGAGACCCAGTACTTC. This translates into CASKRQGIQETQYF.

The rearrangement uses TRBV2 and TRBJ2-2, with 7 positions matching TRBD1. CDR3 size: 13 residues. CDR1 is SNHLY, CDR2 FYNNEI, per germline. V lost 9 bases to trimming and J lost 2 bases; unmatched junction nucleotides: 3. The CDR3 reads CASGTENTGELFF. CDR3 DNA: TGTGCCAGTGGGACAGAAAACACCGGGGAGCTGTTTTTT.

The chain links TRBV19 to TRBJ1-5; D unclear. The CDR3 length is 14 residues. Trimming removed 5 bases at V and 4 bases at J, with 12 bases between. The germline gives CDR1 LNHDA, CDR2 SQIVND (reference sequence). CDR3 sequence reads: CASSFSGNNQPQHF. For the CDR3, the DNA is TGTGCCAGTAGTTTCTCGGGTAATAATCAGCCCCAGCATTTT.

The chain couples TRBV7-9 to TRBJ2-2; TRBD1 is a possible D gene (5 bases). Germline-derived CDR1 and CDR2 are SEHNR and FQNEAQ (reference sequence). This CDR3 comprises 14 residues. V was trimmed by 5 bases and J by 6 bases, leaving 13 bases between them. In DNA, the CDR3 is TGTGCCAGCAGCATACAGGAAATGGCCGGGGAGCTGTTTTTT. It is translated as CASSIQEMAGELFF.

The chain combines TRBV5-1 with TRBJ1-2; no definite D call. Germline V gene sequence: CDR1 SGHRS, CDR2 YFSETQ. Trimming removed 2 bases at V and 0 bases at J, with 5 bases between. The CDR3 consists of 13 residues. The CDR3 sequence is CASSFDSNYGYTF. DNA for the CDR3: TGCGCCAGCAGCTTCGATTCTAACTATGGCTACACCTTC.

The CDR3 nucleotides read TGTGCCAGCAGCTTAGGCTCGGGACGAGCGGGAGAGACCCAGTACTTC. The encoded protein is CASSLGSGRAGETQYF. The J gene is TRBJ2-5, the V gene TRBV7-9; D is perhaps TRBD2 (6 bases). In germline, CDR1 is SEHNR, CDR2 FQNEAQ (reference sequence). The ends were cut back, 1 base at V and 4 bases at J, with 16 bases in the middle. CDR3 length: 16 residues.

The chain joins TRBV4-1 to TRBJ2-1; D is unclear. This CDR3 spans 15 amino acids. Germline V gene lookup returns CDR1 MGHRA and CDR2 YSYEKL. The V gene lost 3 bases and the J gene lost 2 bases, with 11 bases spanning the gap. CDR3 sequence (DNA): TGCGCCAGCAGCCAGGGATTCGAAACCTACAATGAGCAGTTCTTC. This codes for CASSQGFETYNEQFF.